The entry that follows covers one T cell receptor beta chain sequence. The table lists this clone with a few counts. Its cognate antigen has yet to be identified. No quality values exist for individual bases; no much larger clone is one base distant. The data belong to a study of lymphopenia after photon versus proton radiotherapy (dated by TCRdb to the late 2010s). Looking at the study overall: The immunological effects of photon versus proton radiation therapy were compared in patients with gastrointestinal tumors who developed high-grade lymphopenia. A cohort of roughly 18 patients with gastrointestinal tumors who received either photon or proton therapy and subsequently developed lymphopenia was included. The study was designed to characterize how the impact on the immune system differs between the two radiation modalities. Paper-wide results and their limitations: After the lymphocyte count nadir, photon-treated repertoires showed oligoclonal expansion, especially of CD8+ Temra cells, which drove the drop in diversity. Across the cohort, an inverse correlation was found between a larger post-nadir drop in TCR diversity and overall survival time among patients who died. Relative stability during treatment was observed in proton-treated patients, whereas loss of naive T cells and TCR diversity and gain of effector/memory populations were observed in photon-treated patients. The survival association was assessed only in patients who died, and better survival with proton therapy was presented by the authors as a possibility rather than a demonstrated result.

Libraries were made using the immunoSEQ multiplex PCR assay. Alongside multiparametric flow cytometry, deep sequencing of rearranged TCR beta loci was used to profile the T cell repertoires. In its TCRdb copy, this immuneACCESS table keeps in-frame sequences only and misses some clones. Where compared with another copy, unresolved V genes explain less than half of these, and the others have no known cause. The sample table lists more than 60,000 clones, about 86% of them with a count of one. The ten largest account for approximately 2.4% of the sample. This sequence was found in a man aged 35-49 years with gastric cancer. The starting material was peripheral blood, obtained from a patient treated with photon-based radiotherapy.

The CDR3 in this case is CASSEVAGGQETQYF. The sequenced DNA: TGTGCCAGCAGTGAAGTGGCGGGGGGCCAAGAGACCCAGTACTTC. Recombination joined TRBV6-1 with TRBJ2-5, and 8 junction bases match TRBD2. The CDR3 numbers 15 residues from cysteine through phenylalanine. Of all the DNA, just the CDR3 is kept, 45 bases in frame from base 1. CDR1 and CDR2, looked up from the germline V gene, are MNHNS and SASEGT. From V the trimming removes 1 base and from J it removes 1 base, while the gene matches leave 2 bases of the junction unaccounted for.